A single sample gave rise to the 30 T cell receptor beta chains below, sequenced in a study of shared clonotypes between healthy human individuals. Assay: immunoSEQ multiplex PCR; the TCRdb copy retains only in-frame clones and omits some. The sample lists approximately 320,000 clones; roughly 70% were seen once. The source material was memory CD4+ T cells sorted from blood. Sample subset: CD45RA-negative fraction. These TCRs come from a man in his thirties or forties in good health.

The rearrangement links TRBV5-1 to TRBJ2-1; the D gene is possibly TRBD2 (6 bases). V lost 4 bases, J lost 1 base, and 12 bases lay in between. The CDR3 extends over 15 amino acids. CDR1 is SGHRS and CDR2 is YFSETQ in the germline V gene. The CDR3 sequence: CASSPTSSSYNEQFF. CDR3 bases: TGCGCCAGCAGCCCTACTAGCAGTTCCTACAATGAGCAGTTCTTC.

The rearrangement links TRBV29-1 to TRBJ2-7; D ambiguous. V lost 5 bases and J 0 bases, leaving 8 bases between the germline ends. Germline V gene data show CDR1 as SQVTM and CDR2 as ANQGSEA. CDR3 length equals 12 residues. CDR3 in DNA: TGCAGCGTTTTCGTGAACTCCTACGAGCAGTACTTC. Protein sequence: CSVFVNSYEQYF.

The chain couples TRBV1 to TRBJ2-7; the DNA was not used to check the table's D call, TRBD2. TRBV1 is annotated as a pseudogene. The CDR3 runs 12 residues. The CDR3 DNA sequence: TGCACCAGCAGCCGAGAGGCTAGCGGGCAGTACTTC. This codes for CTSSREASGQYF.

CDR3 in amino acids: CASSPQGRNYEQYF. The CDR3 region has the DNA TGTGCCAGCAGCCCGCAGGGTCGGAACTACGAGCAGTACTTC. The V call is TRBV5-6, the J call TRBJ2-7; maybe TRBD1 (5 bases). CDR3 size: 14 residues. Looked up from germline, CDR1 is SGHDT and CDR2 is YYEEEE. V was shortened by 4 bases and J by 3 bases, with 14 bases between the two germline ends.

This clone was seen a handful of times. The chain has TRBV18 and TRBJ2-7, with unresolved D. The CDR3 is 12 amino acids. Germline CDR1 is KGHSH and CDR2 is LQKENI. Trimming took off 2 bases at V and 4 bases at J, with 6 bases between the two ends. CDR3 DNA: TGTGCCAGCTCACCAAACCTTTACGAGCAGTACTTC. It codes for CASSPNLYEQYF.

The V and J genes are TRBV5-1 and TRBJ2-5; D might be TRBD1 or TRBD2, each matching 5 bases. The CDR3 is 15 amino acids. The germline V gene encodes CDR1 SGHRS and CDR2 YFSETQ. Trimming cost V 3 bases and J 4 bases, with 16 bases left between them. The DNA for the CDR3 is TGCGCCAGCAGCTCAGGGACCCTCCTCCGAGAGACCCAGTACTTC. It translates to CASSSGTLLRETQYF.

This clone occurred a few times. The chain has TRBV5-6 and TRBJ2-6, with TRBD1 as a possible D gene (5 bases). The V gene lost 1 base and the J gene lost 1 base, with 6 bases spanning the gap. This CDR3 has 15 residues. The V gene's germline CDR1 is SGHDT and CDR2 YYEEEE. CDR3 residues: CASSLPGSGANVLTF. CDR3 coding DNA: TGTGCCAGCAGCTTGCCAGGGTCTGGGGCCAACGTCCTGACTTTC.

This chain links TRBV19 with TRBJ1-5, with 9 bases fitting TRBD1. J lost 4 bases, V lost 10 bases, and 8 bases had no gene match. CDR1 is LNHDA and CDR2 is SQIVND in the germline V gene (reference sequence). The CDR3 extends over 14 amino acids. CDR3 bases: TGTGCCACGAATTGGGGACAGGGTAATCAGCCCCAGCATTTT. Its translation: CATNWGQGNQPQHF.

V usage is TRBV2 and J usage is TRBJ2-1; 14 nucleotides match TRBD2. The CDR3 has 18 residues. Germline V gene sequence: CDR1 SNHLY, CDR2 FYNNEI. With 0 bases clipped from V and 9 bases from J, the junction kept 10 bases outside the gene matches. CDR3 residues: CASSEAPWTSGRSVEQFF. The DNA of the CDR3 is TGTGCCAGCAGTGAAGCCCCATGGACTAGCGGGAGGAGTGTTGAGCAGTTCTTC.

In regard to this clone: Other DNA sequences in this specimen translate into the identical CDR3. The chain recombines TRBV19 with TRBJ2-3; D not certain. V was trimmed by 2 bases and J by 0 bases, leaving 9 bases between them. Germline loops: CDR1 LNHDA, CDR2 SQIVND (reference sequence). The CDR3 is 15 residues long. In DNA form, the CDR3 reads TGTGCCAGTAGTATATCGGCGGTTAGCACAGATACGCAGTATTTT. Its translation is CASSISAVSTDTQYF.

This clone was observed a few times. The CDR3 protein is CASSLGDAAAGNQPQHF. CDR3 nucleotide sequence: TGCGCCAGCAGCTTGGGGGACGCGGCCGCGGGCAATCAGCCCCAGCATTTT. The J gene is TRBJ1-5, the V gene TRBV5-1; D possibly corresponds to TRBD1 (5 bases). Germline-derived CDR1 and CDR2 are SGHRS and YFSETQ. The CDR3 consists of 17 residues. Trimming took 0 bases from V and 2 from J, leaving 15 bases between them. Combining the CDR3 with reference TRBV5-1 and TRBJ1-5 gives the whole variable domain KAGVTQTPRYLIKTRGQQVTLSCSPISGHRSVSWYQQTPGQGLQFLFEYFSETQRNKGNFPGRFSGRQFSNSRSEMNVSTLELGDSALYLCASSLGDAAAGNQPQHFGDGTRLSIL.

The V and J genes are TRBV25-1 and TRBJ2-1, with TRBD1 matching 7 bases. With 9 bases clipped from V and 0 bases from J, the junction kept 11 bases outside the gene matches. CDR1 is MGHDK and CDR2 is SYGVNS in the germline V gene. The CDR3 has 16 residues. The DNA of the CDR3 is TGTGCCAGGAACCAGGGGGTCCCGAGCTCCTACAATGAGCAGTTCTTC. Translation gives CARNQGVPSSYNEQFF. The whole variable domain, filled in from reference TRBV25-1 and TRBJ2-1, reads EADIYQTPRYLVIGTGKKITLECSQTMGHDKMYWYQQDPGMELHLIHYSYGVNSTEKGDLSSESTVSRIRTEHFPLTLESARPSHTSQYLCARNQGVPSSYNEQFFGPGTRLTVL.

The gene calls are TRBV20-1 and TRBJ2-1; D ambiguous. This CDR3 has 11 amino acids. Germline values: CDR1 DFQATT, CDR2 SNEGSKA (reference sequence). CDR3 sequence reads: CSLVGGNEQFF. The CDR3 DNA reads TGCAGCCTAGTTGGTGGAAATGAGCAGTTCTTC.

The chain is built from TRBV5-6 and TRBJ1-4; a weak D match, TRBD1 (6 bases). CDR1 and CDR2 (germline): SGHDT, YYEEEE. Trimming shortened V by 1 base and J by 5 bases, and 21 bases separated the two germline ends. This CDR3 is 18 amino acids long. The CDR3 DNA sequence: TGTGCCAGCAGCTTGCTCGGGGGCGGCCGACGAACAAATGAAAAACTGTTTTTT. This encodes CASSLLGGGRRTNEKLFF.

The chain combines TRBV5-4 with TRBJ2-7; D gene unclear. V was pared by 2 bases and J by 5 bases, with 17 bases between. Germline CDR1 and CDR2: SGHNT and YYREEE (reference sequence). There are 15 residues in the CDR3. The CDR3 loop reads CASSFSGMLPHEQYF. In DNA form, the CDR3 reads TGTGCCAGCAGCTTTTCGGGCATGCTACCGCACGAGCAGTACTTC.

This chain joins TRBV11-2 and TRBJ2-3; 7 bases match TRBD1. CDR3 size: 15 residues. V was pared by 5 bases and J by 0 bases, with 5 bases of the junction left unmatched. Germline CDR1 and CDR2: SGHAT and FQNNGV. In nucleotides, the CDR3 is TGTGCCAGCAGCCCCCGGGGACAGAGCACAGATACGCAGTATTTT. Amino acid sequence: CASSPRGQSTDTQYF.

The CDR3 DNA reads TGTGCCAGTAGTGGGAGACTCTACACCGGGGAGCTGTTTTTT. Translating gives CASSGRLYTGELFF. The chain recombines TRBV19 with TRBJ2-2, with D possibly TRBD2 on 5 matching bases. CDR3 length: 14 residues. The ends were cut back, 5 bases at V and 3 bases at J, with 10 bases in the middle. Germline values: CDR1 LNHDA, CDR2 SQIVND (reference sequence).

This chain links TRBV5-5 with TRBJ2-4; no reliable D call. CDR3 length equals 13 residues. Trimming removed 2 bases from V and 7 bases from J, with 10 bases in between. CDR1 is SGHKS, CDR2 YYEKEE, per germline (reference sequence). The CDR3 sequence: CASSFKPENIQYF. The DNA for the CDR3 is TGTGCCAGCAGCTTTAAGCCCGAGAACATTCAGTACTTC.

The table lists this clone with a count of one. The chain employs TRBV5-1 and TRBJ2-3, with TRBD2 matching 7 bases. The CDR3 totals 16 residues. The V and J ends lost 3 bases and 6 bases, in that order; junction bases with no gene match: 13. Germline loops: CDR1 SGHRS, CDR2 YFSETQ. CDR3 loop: CASSWNVAGAKDTQYF. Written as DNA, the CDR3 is TGCGCCAGCAGCTGGAACGTGGCGGGAGCTAAGGATACGCAGTATTTT.

The chain's CDR3 is CSYDGAITYNEQFF. CDR3 sequence (DNA): TGCAGCTATGACGGGGCTATAACCTACAATGAGCAGTTCTTC. This sequence joins TRBV29-1 and TRBJ2-1, with D perhaps being TRBD1 or TRBD2 (5 bases each). Trimming left V 8 bases short and J 2 bases short, with 16 bases between. CDR1 and CDR2 (germline): SQVTM, ANQGSEA. This CDR3 contains 14 residues.

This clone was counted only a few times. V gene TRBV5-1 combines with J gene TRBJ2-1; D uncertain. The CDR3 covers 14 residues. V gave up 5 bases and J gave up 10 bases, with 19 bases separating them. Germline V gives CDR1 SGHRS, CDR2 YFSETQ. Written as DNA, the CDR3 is TGCGCCAGCAGAAGCGATATGACCGTGCGGGAGCAGTTCTTC. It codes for CASRSDMTVREQFF.

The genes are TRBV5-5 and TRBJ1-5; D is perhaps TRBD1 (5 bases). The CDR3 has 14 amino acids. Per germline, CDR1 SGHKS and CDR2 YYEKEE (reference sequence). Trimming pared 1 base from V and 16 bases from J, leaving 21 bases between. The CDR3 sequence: CASSLQLDRGVRHF. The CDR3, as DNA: TGTGCCAGCAGCTTGCAGCTCGATAGGGGAGTTAGACATTTT.

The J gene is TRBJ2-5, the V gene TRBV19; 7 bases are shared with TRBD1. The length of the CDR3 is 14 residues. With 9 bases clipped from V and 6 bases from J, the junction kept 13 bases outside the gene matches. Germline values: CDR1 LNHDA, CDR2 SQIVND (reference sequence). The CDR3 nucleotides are TGTGCCAGCAGACGACAGGGAAGCGAAAAGACCCAGTACTTC. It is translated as CASRRQGSEKTQYF.

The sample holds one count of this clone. As DNA, the CDR3 is TGCAGCGGCGGTAGCGGGAGGTTTAAATCCTACAATGAGCAGTTCTTC. Translation gives CSGGSGRFKSYNEQFF. The chain joins TRBV29-1 to TRBJ2-1; 10 nucleotides line up with TRBD2. The CDR3 is 16 amino acids. Germline assignment: CDR1 SQVTM and CDR2 ANQGSEA. The V segment lost 7 bases and the J segment 1 base; nucleotides outside the gene matches: 10.

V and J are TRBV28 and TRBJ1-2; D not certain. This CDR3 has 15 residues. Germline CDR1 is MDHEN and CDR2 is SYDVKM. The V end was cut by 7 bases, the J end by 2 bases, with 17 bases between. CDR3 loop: CASTQGGSLNYGYTF. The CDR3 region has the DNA TGTGCCAGCACCCAAGGTGGCAGCTTGAACTATGGCTACACCTTC.

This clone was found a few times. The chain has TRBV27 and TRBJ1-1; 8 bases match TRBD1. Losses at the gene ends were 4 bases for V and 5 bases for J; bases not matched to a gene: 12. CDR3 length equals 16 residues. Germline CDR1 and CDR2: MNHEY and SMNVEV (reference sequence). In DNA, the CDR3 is TGTGCCAGCAGTTCGAGATACGGGACAGGTTATACTGAAGCTTTCTTT. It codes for CASSSRYGTGYTEAFF.

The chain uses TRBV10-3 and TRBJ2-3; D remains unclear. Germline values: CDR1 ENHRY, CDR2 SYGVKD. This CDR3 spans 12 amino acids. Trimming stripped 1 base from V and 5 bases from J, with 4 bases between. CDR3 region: CAISEWGDTQYF. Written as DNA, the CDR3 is TGTGCCATCAGTGAGTGGGGAGATACGCAGTATTTT.

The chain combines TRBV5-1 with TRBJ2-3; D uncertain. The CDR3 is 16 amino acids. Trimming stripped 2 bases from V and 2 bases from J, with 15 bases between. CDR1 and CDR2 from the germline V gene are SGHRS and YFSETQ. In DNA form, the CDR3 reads TGCGCCAGCAGCTTTGGGCAATCCGAACTCACAGATACGCAGTATTTT. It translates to CASSFGQSELTDTQYF.

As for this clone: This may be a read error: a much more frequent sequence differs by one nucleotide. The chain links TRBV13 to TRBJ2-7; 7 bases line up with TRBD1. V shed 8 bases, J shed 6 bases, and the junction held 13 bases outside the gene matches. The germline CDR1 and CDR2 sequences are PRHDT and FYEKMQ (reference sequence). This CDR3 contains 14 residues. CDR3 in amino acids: CASGPRQGTLEQYF. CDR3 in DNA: TGTGCCAGCGGCCCTCGACAGGGAACGCTCGAGCAGTACTTC.

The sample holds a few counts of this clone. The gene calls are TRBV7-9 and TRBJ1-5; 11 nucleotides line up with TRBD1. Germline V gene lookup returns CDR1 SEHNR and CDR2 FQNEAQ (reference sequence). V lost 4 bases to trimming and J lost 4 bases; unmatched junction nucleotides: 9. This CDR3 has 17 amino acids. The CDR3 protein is CASSYATGTGGNQPQHF. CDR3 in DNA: TGTGCCAGCAGCTACGCAACCGGGACAGGGGGAAATCAGCCCCAGCATTTT.